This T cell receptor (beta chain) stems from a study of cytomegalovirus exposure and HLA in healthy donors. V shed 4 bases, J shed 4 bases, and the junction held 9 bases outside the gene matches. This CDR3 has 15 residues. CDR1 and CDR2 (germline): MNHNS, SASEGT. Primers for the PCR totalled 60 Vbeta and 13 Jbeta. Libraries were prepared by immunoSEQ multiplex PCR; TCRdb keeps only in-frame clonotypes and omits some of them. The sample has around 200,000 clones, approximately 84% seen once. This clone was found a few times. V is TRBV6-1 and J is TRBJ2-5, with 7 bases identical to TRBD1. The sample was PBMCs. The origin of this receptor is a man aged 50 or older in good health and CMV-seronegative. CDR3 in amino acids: CASSARQGGPETQYF. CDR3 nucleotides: TGTGCCAGCAGTGCTAGACAGGGCGGCCCAGAGACCCAGTACTTC.